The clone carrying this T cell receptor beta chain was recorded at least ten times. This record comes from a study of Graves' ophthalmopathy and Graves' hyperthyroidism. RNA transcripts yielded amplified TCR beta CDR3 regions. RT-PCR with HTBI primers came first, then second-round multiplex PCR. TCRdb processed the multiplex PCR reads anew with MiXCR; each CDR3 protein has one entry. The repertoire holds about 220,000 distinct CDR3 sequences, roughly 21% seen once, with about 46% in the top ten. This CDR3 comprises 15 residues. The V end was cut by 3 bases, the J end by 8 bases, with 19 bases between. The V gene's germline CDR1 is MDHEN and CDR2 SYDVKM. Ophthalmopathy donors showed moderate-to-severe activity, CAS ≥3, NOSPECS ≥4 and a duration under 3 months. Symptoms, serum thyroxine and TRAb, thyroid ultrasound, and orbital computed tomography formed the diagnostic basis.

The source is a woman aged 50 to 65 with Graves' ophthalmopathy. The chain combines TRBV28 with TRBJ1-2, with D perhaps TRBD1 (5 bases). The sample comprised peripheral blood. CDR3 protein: CASSFSRDVHGGYTF. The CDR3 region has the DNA TGTGCCAGCAGTTTTTCTCGGGACGTCCATGGAGGCTACACCTTC.